Listed below are T cell receptor beta chains from one sample, sequenced in a study of T-cell memory formation after mild COVID-19. TCRdb independently ran MiXCR on the 5' RACE reads; one entry per CDR3 protein. The sample carries a few hundred thousand distinct CDR3 sequences, 24% recorded once. Material for sequencing was PBMCs or a T cell subset sorted from them (not recorded which). All receptors come from an adult woman who had mild COVID-19 (a few samples of this study predate the infection). Cell type and time point are not known. Both conserved end residues are part of each CDR3. A D gene is named only where the DNA matches it firmly. Some rows have no size entry. The others give once, few or many, or a class for an expanded clone.

>TRBJ2-2|TRBV20-1|-|-|18
CSARAPLRGYANTGELFF
TGCAGTGCTAGAGCCCCGTTGAGGGGCTACGCGAACACCGGGGAGCTGTTTTTT
>TRBJ2-5|TRBV7-2|-|few|15
CASSSEWTTGGTQYF
TGTGCCAGCAGCTCGGAGTGGACTACCGGGGGGACCCAGTACTTC
>TRBJ2-3|TRBV7-9|TRBD1|-|14
CASSLGQGSDTQYF
TGTGCCAGCAGCTTGGGACAGGGGTCGGATACGCAGTATTTT
>TRBJ2-5|TRBV20-1|-|few|11
CSAPRGFAQYF
TGCAGTGCTCCTCGAGGGTTCGCCCAGTACTTC
>TRBJ2-3|TRBV5-1|TRBD2|many|18
CASSLAPLAGEYSDTQYF
TGCGCCAGCAGCTTGGCCCCACTAGCGGGAGAGTATTCAGATACGCAGTATTTT
>TRBJ2-7|TRBV12-3/TRBV12-4|TRBD1|few|13
CASSIQGYYEQYF
TGTGCCAGCAGTATACAGGGGTACTACGAGCAGTACTTC
>TRBJ2-5|TRBV2|TRBD1|-|13
CASHTTGAETQYF
TGTGCCAGCCATACGACAGGGGCAGAGACCCAGTACTTC
>TRBJ2-5|TRBV28|-|few|12
CASRPTSQTQYF
TGTGCCAGCAGACCCACTTCGCAGACCCAGTACTTC
>TRBJ2-3|TRBV6-2/TRBV6-3|TRBD2|-|15
CASSPTSGTWDTQYF
TGTGCCAGCAGCCCAACTAGCGGGACTTGGGATACGCAGTATTTT
>TRBJ1-1|TRBV7-9|TRBD1|few|15
CASSLETGANTEAFF
TGTGCCAGCAGCTTAGAGACAGGGGCGAACACTGAAGCTTTCTTT
>TRBJ2-3|TRBV30|-|-|12
CAWSHPEGPQYF
TGTGCCTGGAGCCACCCAGAAGGACCGCAGTATTTT
>TRBJ1-3|TRBV5-1|TRBD1|few|17
CASSSGQGLRSGNTIYF
TGCGCCAGCAGCTCCGGACAGGGTCTTCGCTCTGGAAACACCATATATTTT
>TRBJ1-1|TRBV29-1|-|-|16
CSVDGGTLKWDTEAFF
TGCAGCGTTGATGGGGGGACCCTAAAATGGGACACTGAAGCTTTCTTT
>TRBJ2-5|TRBV7-2|-|-|13
CASSFGTPETQYF
TGTGCCAGCAGCTTCGGGACACCGGAGACCCAGTACTTC
>TRBJ2-5|TRBV29-1|-|few|15
CSVEGVGGPGETQYF
TGCAGCGTTGAAGGGGTTGGGGGGCCGGGGGAGACCCAGTACTTC